Listed here are 3 T cell receptor beta chains from one sample, sequenced in a study of cytomegalovirus exposure and HLA in healthy donors. The primer mix had 60 Vbeta and 13 Jbeta primers. Assay used: immunoSEQ multiplex PCR; TCRdb lists only in-frame clones, some missing. The table shows more than 85,000 clones, with 60% to 75% occurring only once. Material for sequencing was PBMCs. All receptors derive from a female donor in good health and CMV-seronegative.

The CDR3 DNA reads as TGTGCCAGCAGTGATGGGACAGATGAGCAGTTCTTC. Translating it yields CASSDGTDEQFF. The genes are TRBV2 and TRBJ2-1; 7 positions match TRBD1. There are 12 residues in the CDR3. Germline CDR1 and CDR2: SNHLY and FYNNEI. The junction had 1 base not matched to a gene; V was cut back by 3 bases and J by 8 bases.

The chain is built from TRBV6-5 and TRBJ1-1, with D unresolved. Trimming stripped 0 bases from V and 6 bases from J, with 11 bases between. Germline CDR1 reads MNHEY; CDR2 reads SVGAGI. The CDR3 consists of 14 residues. As DNA, the CDR3 is TGTGCCAGCAGTTACTCGATGGCGGAGGCTGAAGCTTTCTTT. This gives the protein CASSYSMAEAEAFF.

The V and J genes are TRBV30 and TRBJ1-5, with 7 bases matching TRBD1. J was trimmed by 1 base and V by 1 base; bases with no gene match: 1. Germline assignment: CDR1 GTSNPN and CDR2 SVGIG (reference sequence). The CDR3 covers 14 residues. CDR3 loop: CAWSAGGSNQPQHF. CDR3 coding DNA: TGTGCCTGGAGTGCAGGGGGGAGCAATCAGCCCCAGCATTTT. Complete variable domain (other parts from reference TRBV30 and TRBJ1-5): SQTIHQWPATLVQPVGSPLSLECTVEGTSNPNLYWYRQAAGRGLQLLFYSVGIGQISSEVPQNLSASRPQDRQFILSSKKLLLSDSGFYLCAWSAGGSNQPQHFGDGTRLSIL.